What follows are 4 T cell receptor beta chains derived from one specimen sequenced in a study of T cells after yellow fever vaccination. Using its own MiXCR run on the 5' RACE reads, TCRdb lists one record per CDR3 protein. The sample contains roughly 300,000 distinct CDR3 sequences, 8.1% of which appear only once. The sequencing used PBMCs, collected about 41 days after the first yellow fever vaccination. The source is a man aged 18 to 30 who received the YFV17D yellow fever vaccine.

The CDR3 is CSFSPRGSNEKLFF. As DNA, the CDR3 is TGCAGCTTTAGCCCCAGGGGGTCTAATGAAAAACTGTTTTTT. The J gene is TRBJ1-4, the V gene TRBV29-1; 7 bases are shared with TRBD1. J gave up 3 bases and V 8 bases, and 9 bases lay outside the gene matches. The CDR3 loop spans 14 amino acids. The germline gives CDR1 SQVTM, CDR2 ANQGSEA.

Only a few counts were recorded for this clonotype. The chain is built from TRBV19 and TRBJ2-7, with TRBD2 matching over 7 bases. The germline V gene has CDR1 LNHDA and CDR2 SQIVND (reference sequence). There are 14 residues in the CDR3. V lost 6 bases to trimming and J lost 3 bases; unmatched junction nucleotides: 8. CDR3 sequence reads: CASRPSWEGYEQYF. CDR3 sequence (DNA): TGTGCCAGTAGACCCTCTTGGGAGGGCTACGAGCAGTACTTC.

This clonotype was observed many times. The CDR3 nucleotides are TGTGCCAGCAGTTTAATTGGGGCCAACGTCCTGACTTTC. Translated: CASSLIGANVLTF. This rearrangement joins TRBV12-3 or TRBV12-4 to TRBJ2-6; unclear D gene. With 2 bases removed from V and 3 bases from J, the gap between germline ends came to 2 bases. The CDR3 length is 13 residues.

This clonotype was observed many times. The rearrangement uses TRBV6-2 or TRBV6-3 and TRBJ2-3; D uncertain. Germline loops: CDR1 MNHEY, CDR2 SVGEGT. This CDR3 is built from 13 residues. V gave up 6 bases and J gave up 3 bases, with 10 bases separating them. CDR3 nucleotide sequence: TGTGCCAGCAGGGTAATAGGGACAGATACGCAGTATTTT. Translating gives CASRVIGTDTQYF.